The present entry profiles one TCR beta chain with its context. The antigen remains unidentified. This sample is drawn from a study of T cell clonotyping in hematopoietic cell transplantation. Study-level points and caveats: Higher Inverse Simpson Index values in graft donor and pretransplant recipient predicted broader posttransplant TCR diversity. Pathologically expanded recipient clonotypes increased progressively from day 30 to day 180 as diversity fell. No sorting was done, leaving CD4 and CD8 contributions mixed.

Produced via immunoSEQ multiplex PCR; TCRdb's table is partial and in-frame only. The repertoire holds approximately 11,000 clones, with roughly nine tenths as singletons. This CDR3 is built from 14 residues. V was pared by 2 bases and J by 4 bases, with 9 bases between. The V gene's germline CDR1 is MNHEY and CDR2 SMNVEV (reference sequence). Sample: PBMCs, taken 100 days after allogeneic stem cell transplant. The receptor was derived from a female patient in her sixties who had an allogeneic stem cell transplant from an unrelated donor, so the T cells may come from the graft donor. Some clones in this sample may be carry-over from other donors' samples. The rearrangement links TRBV27 to TRBJ1-5, with D possibly matching TRBD1 (5 bases). CDR3 region: CASSLRGGNQPQHF. In DNA, the CDR3 is TGTGCCAGCAGTTTAAGGGGAGGGAATCAGCCCCAGCATTTT.